The clone carrying this T cell receptor (beta chain) was detected a few times. What it binds is not known. This entry belongs to a study of T cells in Graves' hyperthyroidism and ophthalmopathy. Amplification yielded TCR beta CDR3 regions, with RNA transcripts as the source. During a first-round RT-PCR of the TCR CDR3, the HTBI primer set was used. TCRdb fed the multiplex PCR reads into MiXCR, producing one record per CDR3 protein. The sample includes fewer than 500,000 distinct CDR3 sequences, 14% to 15% of them seen just once. The length of the CDR3 is 18 residues. CDR1 and CDR2 from the germline V gene are LGHDT and YNNKEL (reference sequence). The junction had 18 bases not matched to a gene; V was cut back by 4 bases and J by 7 bases. Study results and caveats: Ophthalmopathy was distinguished from stable hyperthyroidism by 13 V-J signatures. Most thyroid clonotypes with frequency above 0.001 were detected in blood.

The V and J genes are TRBV3-1 and TRBJ2-2; 7 nucleotides align to TRBD2. The clonotype comes from a man between 18 and 35 years old with Graves' ophthalmopathy. The sequenced sample consisted of blood. CDR3: CASSPWVAGASRGGELFF. The CDR3 DNA reads TGTGCCAGCAGCCCCTGGGTGGCGGGAGCTAGTCGAGGCGGGGAGCTGTTTTTT.